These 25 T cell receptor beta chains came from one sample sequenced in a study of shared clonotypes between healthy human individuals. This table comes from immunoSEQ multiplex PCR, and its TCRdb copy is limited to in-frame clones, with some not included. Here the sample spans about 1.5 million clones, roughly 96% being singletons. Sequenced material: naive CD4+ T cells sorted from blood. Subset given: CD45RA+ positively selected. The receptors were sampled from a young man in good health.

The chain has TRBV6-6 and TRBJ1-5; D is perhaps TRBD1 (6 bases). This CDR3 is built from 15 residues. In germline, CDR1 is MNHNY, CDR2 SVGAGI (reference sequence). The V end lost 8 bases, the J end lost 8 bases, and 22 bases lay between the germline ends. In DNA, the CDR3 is TGTGCCAGCGGGATGAGGGGGGGCCTGAGTGAGCCCCAGCATTTT. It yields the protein CASGMRGGLSEPQHF.

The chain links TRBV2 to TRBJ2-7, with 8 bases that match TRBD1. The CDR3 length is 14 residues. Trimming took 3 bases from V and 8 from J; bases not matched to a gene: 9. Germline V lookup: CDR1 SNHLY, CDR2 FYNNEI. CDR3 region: CASSELDRETKQYF. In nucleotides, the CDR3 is TGTGCCAGCAGTGAGCTGGACAGGGAAACCAAGCAGTACTTC.

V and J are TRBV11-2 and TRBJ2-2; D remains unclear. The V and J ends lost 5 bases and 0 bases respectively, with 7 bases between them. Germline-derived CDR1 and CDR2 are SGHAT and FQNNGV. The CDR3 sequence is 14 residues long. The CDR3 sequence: CASSPGTNTGELFF. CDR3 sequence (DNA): TGTGCCAGCAGCCCCGGAACGAACACCGGGGAGCTGTTTTTT.

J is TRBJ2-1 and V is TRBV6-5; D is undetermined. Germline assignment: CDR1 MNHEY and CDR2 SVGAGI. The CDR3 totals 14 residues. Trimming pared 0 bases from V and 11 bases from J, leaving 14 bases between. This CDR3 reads CASSYSSIGGKQFF. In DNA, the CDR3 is TGTGCCAGCAGTTACTCGAGCATCGGTGGGAAGCAGTTCTTC.

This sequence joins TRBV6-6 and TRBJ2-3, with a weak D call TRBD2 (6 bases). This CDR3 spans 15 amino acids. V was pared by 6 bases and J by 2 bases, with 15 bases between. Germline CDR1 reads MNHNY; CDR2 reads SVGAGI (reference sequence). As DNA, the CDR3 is TGTGCCAGCAGGGGGAGCGGAGGGTTCACAGATACGCAGTATTTT. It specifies CASRGSGGFTDTQYF.

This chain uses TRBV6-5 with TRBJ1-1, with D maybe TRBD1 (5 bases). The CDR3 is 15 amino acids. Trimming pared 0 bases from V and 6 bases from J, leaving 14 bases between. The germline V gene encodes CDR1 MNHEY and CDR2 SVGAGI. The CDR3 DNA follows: TGTGCCAGCAGTTACTCACCAGGGCTCGGGGCTGAAGCTTTCTTT. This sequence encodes CASSYSPGLGAEAFF.

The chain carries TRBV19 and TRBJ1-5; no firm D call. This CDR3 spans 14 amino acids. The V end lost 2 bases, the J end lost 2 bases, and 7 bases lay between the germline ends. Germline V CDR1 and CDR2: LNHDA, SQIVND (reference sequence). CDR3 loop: CASSIKQRNQPQHF. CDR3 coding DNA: TGTGCCAGTAGTATAAAACAGCGCAATCAGCCCCAGCATTTT.

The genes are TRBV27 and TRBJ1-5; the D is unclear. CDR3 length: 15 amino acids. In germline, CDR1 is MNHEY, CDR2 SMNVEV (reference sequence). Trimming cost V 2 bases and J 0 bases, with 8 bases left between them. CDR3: CASSLGMASNQPQHF. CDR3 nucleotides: TGTGCCAGCAGTTTAGGGATGGCTAGCAATCAGCCCCAGCATTTT.

CDR3 DNA: TGCGCCAGCAGCTTGGTAATCACCACGAGGCCCGATGAGCAGTTCTTC. Protein sequence: CASSLVITTRPDEQFF. The chain combines TRBV5-1 with TRBJ2-1; D is undetermined. Trimming stripped 0 bases from V and 8 bases from J, with 18 bases between. Germline CDR1 is SGHRS and CDR2 is YFSETQ. CDR3 length equals 16 residues.

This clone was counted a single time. CDR3 nucleotide sequence: TGTGCCAGCAGTTTATATGCGGACAGGGGCCGAACAGATACGCAGTATTTT. Translated, it gives CASSLYADRGRTDTQYF. The V gene is TRBV27, the J gene TRBJ2-3; 9 nucleotides align to TRBD1. CDR3 length: 17 residues. Germline V gene lookup returns CDR1 MNHEY and CDR2 SMNVEV (reference sequence). The V segment lost 1 base and the J segment 3 bases; nucleotides outside the gene matches: 8.

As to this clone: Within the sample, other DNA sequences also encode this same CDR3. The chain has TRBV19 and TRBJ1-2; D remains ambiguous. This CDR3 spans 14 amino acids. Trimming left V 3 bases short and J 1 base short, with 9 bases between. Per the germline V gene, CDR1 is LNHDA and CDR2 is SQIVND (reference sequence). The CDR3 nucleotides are TGTGCCAGTAGTATTGGGGAGGGTAACTATGGCTACACCTTC. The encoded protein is CASSIGEGNYGYTF.

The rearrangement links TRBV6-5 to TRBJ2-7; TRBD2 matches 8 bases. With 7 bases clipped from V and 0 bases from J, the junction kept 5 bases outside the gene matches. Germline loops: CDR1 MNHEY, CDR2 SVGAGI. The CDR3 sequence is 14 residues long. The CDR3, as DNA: TGTGCCAGCAAAACTAGCGGAGTCTCCTACGAGCAGTACTTC. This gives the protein CASKTSGVSYEQYF.

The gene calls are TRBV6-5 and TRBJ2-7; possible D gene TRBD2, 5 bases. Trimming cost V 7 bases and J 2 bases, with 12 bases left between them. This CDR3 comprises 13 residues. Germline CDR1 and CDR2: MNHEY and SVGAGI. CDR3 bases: TGTGCCAGCACCTTGAGCGGAACCTACGAGCAGTACTTC. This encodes CASTLSGTYEQYF.

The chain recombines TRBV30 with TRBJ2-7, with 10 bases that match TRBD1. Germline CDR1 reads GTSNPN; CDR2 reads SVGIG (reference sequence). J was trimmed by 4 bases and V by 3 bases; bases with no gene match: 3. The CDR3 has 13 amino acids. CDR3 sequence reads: CAWRTGGLYEQYF. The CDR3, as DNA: TGTGCCTGGAGGACAGGGGGCTTGTACGAGCAGTACTTC. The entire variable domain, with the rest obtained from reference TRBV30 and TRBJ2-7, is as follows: SQTIHQWPATLVQPVGSPLSLECTVEGTSNPNLYWYRQAAGRGLQLLFYSVGIGQISSEVPQNLSASRPQDRQFILSSKKLLLSDSGFYLCAWRTGGLYEQYFGPGTRLTVT.

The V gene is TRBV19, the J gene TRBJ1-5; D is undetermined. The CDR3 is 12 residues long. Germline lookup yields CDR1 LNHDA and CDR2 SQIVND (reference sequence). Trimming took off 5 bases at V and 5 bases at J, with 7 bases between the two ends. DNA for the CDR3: TGTGCCAGTAGTTATGATTATCAGCCCCAGCATTTT. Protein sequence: CASSYDYQPQHF.

CDR3 loop: CASSGDSGGKTQYF. In DNA form, the CDR3 reads TGTGCCAGCAGCGGCGACAGCGGGGGGAAGACCCAGTACTTC. The rearrangement uses TRBV5-8 and TRBJ2-5; TRBD2 agrees at 9 bases. Trimming cost V 4 bases and J 6 bases; bases outside gene matches: 7. CDR1 and CDR2 from the germline V gene are SGHTS and YDEGEE. The CDR3 is 14 residues long.

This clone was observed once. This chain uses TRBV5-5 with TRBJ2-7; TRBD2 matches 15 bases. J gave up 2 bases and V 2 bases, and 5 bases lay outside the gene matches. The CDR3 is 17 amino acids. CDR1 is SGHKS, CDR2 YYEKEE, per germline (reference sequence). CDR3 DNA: TGTGCCAGCAGCTTTAGGACTAGCGGGAGGGCCCCCTACGAGCAGTACTTC. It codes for CASSFRTSGRAPYEQYF.

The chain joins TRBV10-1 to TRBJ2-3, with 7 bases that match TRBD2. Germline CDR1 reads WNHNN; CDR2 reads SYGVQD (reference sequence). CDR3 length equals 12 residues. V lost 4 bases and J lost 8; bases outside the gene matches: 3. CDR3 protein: CASSAPGGTQYF. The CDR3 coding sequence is TGCGCCAGCAGTGCACCGGGAGGTACGCAGTATTTT.

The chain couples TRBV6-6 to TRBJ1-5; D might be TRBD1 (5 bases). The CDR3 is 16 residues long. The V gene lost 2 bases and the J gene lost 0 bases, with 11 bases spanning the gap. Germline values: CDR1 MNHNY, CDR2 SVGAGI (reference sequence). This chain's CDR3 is CASSYNAGSSNQPQHF. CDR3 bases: TGTGCCAGCAGTTACAACGCAGGGAGTAGCAATCAGCCCCAGCATTTT.

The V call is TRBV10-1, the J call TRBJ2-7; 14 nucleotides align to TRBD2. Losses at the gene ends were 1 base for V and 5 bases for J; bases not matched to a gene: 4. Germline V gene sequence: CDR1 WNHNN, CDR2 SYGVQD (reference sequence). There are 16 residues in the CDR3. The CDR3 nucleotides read TGCGCCAGCAGTGAGTGGGGACTAGCGGGAGTCGACGAGCAGTACTTC. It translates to CASSEWGLAGVDEQYF.

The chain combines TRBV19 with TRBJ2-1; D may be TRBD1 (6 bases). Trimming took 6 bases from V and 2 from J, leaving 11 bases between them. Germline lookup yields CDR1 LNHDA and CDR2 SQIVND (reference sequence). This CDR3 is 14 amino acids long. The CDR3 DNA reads TGTGCCAGTAGGAGGGGGAATACCTACAATGAGCAGTTCTTC. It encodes CASRRGNTYNEQFF.

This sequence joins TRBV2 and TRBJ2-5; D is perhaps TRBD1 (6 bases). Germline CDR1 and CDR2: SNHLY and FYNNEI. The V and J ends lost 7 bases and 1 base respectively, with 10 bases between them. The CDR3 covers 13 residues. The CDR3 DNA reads TGTGCCAGCAAGTCAGGGGCCCAAGAGACCCAGTACTTC. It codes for CASKSGAQETQYF.

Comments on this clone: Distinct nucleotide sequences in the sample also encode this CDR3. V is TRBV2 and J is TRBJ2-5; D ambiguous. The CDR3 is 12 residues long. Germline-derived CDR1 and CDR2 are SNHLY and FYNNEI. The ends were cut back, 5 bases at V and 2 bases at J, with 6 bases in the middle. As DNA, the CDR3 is TGTGCCAGCAGTCAGTATCAAGAGACCCAGTACTTC. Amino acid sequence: CASSQYQETQYF.

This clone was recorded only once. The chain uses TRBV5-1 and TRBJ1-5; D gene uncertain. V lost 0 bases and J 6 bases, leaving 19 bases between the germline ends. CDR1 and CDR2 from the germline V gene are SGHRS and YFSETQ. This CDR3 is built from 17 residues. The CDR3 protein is CASSLAHERIGPQPQHF. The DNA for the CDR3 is TGCGCCAGCAGCTTGGCCCACGAAAGGATCGGTCCTCAGCCCCAGCATTTT.

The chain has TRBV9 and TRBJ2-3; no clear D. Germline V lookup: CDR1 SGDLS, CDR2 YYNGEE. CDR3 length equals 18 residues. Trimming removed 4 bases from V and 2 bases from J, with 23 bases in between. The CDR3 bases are TGTGCCAGCAGCTCCCGCGCCTCTGGACGGAAGATCACAGATACGCAGTATTTT. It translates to CASSSRASGRKITDTQYF.